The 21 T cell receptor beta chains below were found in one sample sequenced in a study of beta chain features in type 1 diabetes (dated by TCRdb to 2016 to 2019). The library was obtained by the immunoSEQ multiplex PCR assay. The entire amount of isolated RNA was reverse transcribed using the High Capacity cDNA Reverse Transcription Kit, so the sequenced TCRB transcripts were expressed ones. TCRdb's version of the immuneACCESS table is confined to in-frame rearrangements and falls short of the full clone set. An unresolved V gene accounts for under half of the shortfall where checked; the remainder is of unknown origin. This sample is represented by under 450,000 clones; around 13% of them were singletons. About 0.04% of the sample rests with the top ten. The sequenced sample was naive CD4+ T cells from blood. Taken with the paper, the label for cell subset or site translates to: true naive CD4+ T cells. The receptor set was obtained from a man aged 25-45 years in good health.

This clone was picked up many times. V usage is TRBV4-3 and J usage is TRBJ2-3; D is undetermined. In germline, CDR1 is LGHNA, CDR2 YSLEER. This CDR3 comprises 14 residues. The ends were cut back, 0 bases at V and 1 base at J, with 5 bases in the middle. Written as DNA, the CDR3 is TGCGCCAGCAGCCAAGATCACCGCACAGATACGCAGTATTTT. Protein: CASSQDHRTDTQYF.

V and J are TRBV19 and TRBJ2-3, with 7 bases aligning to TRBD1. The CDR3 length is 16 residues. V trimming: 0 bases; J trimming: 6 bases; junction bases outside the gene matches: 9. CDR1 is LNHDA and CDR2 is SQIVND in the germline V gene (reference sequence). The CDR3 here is CASSIEKGTAADTQYF. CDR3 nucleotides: TGTGCCAGTAGTATAGAGAAGGGGACAGCGGCCGATACGCAGTATTTT.

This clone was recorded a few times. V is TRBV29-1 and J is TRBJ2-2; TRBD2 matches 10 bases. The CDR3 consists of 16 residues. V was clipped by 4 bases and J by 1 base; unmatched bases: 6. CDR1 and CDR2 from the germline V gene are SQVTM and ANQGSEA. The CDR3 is CSVVRSSGRNTGELFF. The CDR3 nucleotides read TGCAGCGTTGTGAGGTCTAGCGGGAGGAACACCGGGGAGCTGTTTTTT.

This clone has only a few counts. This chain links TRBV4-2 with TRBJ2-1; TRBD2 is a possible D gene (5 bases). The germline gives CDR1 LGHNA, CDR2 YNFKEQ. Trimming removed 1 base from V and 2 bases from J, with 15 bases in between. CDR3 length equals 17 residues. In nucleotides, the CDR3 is TGTGCCAGCAGCCAAGTAGGTCGGCGGGTTACCTACAATGAGCAGTTCTTC. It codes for CASSQVGRRVTYNEQFF.

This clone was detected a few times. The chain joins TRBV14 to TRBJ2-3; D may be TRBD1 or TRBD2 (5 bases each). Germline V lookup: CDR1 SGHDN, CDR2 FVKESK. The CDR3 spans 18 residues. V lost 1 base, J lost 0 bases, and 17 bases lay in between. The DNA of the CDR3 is TGTGCCAGCAGCCAAGGAAGAGGGGCCCTTGCTAGCACAGATACGCAGTATTTT. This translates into CASSQGRGALASTDTQYF.

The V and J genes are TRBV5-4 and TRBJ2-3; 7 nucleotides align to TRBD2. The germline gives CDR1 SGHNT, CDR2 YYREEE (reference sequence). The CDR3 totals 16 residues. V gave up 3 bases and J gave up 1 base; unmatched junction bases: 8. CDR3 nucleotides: TGTGCCAGCAGCTCCGGGACTAACCGAGGCACAGATACGCAGTATTTT. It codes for CASSSGTNRGTDTQYF.

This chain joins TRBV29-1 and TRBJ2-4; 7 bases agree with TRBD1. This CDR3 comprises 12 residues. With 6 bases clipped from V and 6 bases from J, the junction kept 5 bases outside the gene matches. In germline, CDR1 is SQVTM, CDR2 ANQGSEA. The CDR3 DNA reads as TGCAGCGTCTCTCACAGGGGAAACATTCAGTACTTC. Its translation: CSVSHRGNIQYF. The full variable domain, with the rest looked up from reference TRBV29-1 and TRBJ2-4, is SAVISQKPSRDICQRGTSLTIQCQVDSQVTMMFWYRQQPGQSLTLIATANQGSEATYESGFVIDKFPISRPNLTFSTLTVSNMSPEDSSIYLCSVSHRGNIQYFGAGTRLSVL.

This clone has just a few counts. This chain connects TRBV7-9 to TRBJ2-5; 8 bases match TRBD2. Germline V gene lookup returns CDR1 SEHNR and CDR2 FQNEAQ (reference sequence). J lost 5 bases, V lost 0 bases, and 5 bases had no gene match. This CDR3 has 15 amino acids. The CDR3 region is CASSLATGGGETQYF. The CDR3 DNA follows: TGTGCCAGCAGCTTAGCGACGGGAGGGGGTGAGACCCAGTACTTC.

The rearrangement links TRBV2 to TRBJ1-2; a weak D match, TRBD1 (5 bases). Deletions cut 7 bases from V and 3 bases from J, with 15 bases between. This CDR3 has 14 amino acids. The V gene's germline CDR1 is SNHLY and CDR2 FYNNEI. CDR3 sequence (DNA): TGTGCCAGCAACTTGGGACTAAGTGACTATGGCTACACCTTC. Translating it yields CASNLGLSDYGYTF. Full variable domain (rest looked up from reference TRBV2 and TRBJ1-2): EPEVTQTPSHQVTQMGQEVILRCVPISNHLYFYWYRQILGQKVEFLVSFYNNEISEKSEIFDDQFSVERPDGSNFTLKIRSTKLEDSAMYFCASNLGLSDYGYTFGSGTRLTVV.

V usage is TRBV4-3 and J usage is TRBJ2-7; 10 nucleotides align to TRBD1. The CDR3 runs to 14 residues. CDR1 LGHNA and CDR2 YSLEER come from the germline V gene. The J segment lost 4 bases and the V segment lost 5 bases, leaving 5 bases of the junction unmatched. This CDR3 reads CASSADRGPYEQYF. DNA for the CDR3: TGCGCCAGCAGCGCTGACAGGGGGCCGTACGAGCAGTACTTC.

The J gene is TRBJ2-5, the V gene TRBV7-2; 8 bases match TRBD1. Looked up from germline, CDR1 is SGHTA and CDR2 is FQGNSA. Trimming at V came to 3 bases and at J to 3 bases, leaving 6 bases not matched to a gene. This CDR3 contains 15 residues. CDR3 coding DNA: TGTGCCAGCAGCTTCGACAGGGGCTCTAAAGAGACCCAGTACTTC. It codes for CASSFDRGSKETQYF.

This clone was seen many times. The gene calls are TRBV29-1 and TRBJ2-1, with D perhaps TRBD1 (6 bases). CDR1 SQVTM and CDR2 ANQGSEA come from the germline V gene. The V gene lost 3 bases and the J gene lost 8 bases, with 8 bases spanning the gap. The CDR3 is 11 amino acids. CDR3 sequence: CSVDRGYEQFF. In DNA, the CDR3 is TGCAGCGTTGACAGGGGATATGAGCAGTTCTTC.

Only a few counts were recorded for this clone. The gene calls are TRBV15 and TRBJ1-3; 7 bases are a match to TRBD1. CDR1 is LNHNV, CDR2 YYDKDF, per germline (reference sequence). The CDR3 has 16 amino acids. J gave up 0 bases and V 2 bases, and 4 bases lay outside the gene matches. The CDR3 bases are TGTGCCACCAGCAGACGCGACAGGGCCTCTGGAAACACCATATATTTT. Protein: CATSRRDRASGNTIYF. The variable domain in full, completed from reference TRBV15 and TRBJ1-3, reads DAMVIQNPRYQVTQFGKPVTLSCSQTLNHNVMYWYQQKSSQAPKLLFHYYDKDFNNEADTPDNFQSRRPNTSFCFLDIRSPGLGDTAMYLCATSRRDRASGNTIYFGEGSWLTVV.

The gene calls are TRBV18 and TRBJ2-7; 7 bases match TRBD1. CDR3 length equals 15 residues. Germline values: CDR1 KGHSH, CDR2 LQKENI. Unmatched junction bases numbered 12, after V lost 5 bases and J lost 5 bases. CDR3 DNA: TGTGCCAGCTCATCCCGACAGGGTAAGGGCCACGAGCAGTACGTC. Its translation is CASSSRQGKGHEQYV.

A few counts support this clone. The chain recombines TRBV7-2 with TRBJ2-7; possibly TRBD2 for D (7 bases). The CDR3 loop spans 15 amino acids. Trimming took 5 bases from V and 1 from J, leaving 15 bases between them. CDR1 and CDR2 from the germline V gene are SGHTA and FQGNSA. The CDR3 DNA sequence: TGTGCCAGCAGCCTGCAAGGGGGACTATCCTACGAGCAGTACTTC. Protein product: CASSLQGGLSYEQYF.

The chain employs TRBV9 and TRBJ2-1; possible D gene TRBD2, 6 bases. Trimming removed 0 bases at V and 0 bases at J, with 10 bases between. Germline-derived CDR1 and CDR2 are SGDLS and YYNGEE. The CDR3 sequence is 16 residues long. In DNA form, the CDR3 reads TGTGCCAGCAGCGTAGAGTTGCGGGACTCCTACAATGAGCAGTTCTTC. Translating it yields CASSVELRDSYNEQFF. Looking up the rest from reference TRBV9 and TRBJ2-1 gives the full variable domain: DSGVTQTPKHLITATGQRVTLRCSPRSGDLSVYWYQQSLDQGLQFLIQYYNGEERAKGNILERFSAQQFPDLHSELNLSSLELGDSALYFCASSVELRDSYNEQFFGPGTRLTVL.

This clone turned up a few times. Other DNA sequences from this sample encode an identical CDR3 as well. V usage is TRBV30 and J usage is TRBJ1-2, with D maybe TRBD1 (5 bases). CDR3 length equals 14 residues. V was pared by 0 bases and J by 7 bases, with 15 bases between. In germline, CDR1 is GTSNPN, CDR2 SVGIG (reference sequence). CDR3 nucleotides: TGTGCCTGGAGTGTGCGGCAGGGTGTTGCTGGCTACACCTTC. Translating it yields CAWSVRQGVAGYTF.

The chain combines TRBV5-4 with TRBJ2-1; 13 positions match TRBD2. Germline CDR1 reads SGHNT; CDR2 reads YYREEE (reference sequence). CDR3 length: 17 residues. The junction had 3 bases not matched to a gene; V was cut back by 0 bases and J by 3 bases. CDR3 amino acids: CASSLGGTSGVYNEQFF. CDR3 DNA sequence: TGTGCCAGCAGCTTGGGAGGGACTAGCGGGGTCTACAATGAGCAGTTCTTC.

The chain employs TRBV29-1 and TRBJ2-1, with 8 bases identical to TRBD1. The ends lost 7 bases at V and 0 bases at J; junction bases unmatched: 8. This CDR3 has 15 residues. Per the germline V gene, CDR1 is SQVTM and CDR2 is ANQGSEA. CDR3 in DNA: TGCAGCGCATTATCCGGACAGGGCTCCTACAATGAGCAGTTCTTC. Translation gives CSALSGQGSYNEQFF.

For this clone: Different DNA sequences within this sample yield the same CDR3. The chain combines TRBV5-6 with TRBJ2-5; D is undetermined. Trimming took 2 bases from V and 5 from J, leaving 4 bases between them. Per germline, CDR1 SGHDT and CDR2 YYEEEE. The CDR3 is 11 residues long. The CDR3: CASSLLETQYF. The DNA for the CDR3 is TGTGCCAGCAGCTTATTGGAGACCCAGTACTTC.

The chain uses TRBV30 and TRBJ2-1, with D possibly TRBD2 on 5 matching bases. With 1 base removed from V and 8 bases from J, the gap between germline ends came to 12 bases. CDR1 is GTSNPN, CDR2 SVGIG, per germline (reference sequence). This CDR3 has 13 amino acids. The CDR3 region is CAWSGNEGDEQFF. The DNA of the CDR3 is TGTGCCTGGAGTGGAAATGAGGGCGATGAGCAGTTCTTC.